This T cell receptor beta chain came from a study of OX40 agonist ivuxolimab in advanced cancers. Overall study context: Among those enrolled, mean age was approximately 62 years (range about 23 to 79) and over 70% were male.

Germline V lookup: CDR1 SEHNR, CDR2 FQNEAQ (reference sequence). V was trimmed by 3 bases and J by 1 base, leaving 12 bases between them. The CDR3 extends over 15 amino acids. Sequencing used immunoSEQ multiplex PCR; TCRdb keeps in-frame clones, though not all of them. The sample includes around 50,000 clones, 80% to 90% of them seen just once. The clonotype was recovered from an adult with an advanced solid tumor such as melanoma, head and neck, liver or kidney cancer. The chain joins TRBV7-9 to TRBJ1-1; possibly TRBD1 for D (6 bases). This sample comprised CD4+ or CD8+ T cells sorted from blood, obtained in a trial of the OX40 agonist ivuxolimab. The DNA for the CDR3 is TGTGCCAGCAGCTTTCAACAGGGTGAGAACACTGAAGCTTTCTTT. Amino acid sequence: CASSFQQGENTEAFF.